The present T cell receptor (beta chain) was sequenced within a study of blood T cells in healthy people across ages. This CDR3 has 16 residues. The germline V gene encodes CDR1 SGHDT and CDR2 YYEEEE. The V segment lost 4 bases and the J segment 6 bases; nucleotides outside the gene matches: 9. Primers used in a second PCR of roughly 6 to 11 cycles were a sample-barcoded 5' primer and a J-beta primer mix. One entry per CDR3 protein results from TCRdb running MiXCR on the 5' RACE reads. Of 950,000 to 1,200,000 distinct CDR3 sequences detected, more than 30% appear once; the ten largest clones hold approximately 14%. Caucasian, healthy and from Russia, the donors were aged between about 6 and 90. Every sample had a minimum of 6 million PBMCs isolated.

The TCR sequence derives from a young man in good health. V and J are TRBV5-6 and TRBJ2-1, with 11 positions matching TRBD2. Sequenced sample: blood. Written as DNA, the CDR3 is TGTGCCAGCAGCCTCCCCACTAGCGGGGGTTTCAATGAGCAGTTCTTC. Its protein is CASSLPTSGGFNEQFF.